The clone carrying this T cell receptor (beta chain) is labeled medium-sized. Its specificity is unknown. The CDR3 loop spans 16 amino acids. The ends were cut back, 1 base at V and 2 bases at J, with 13 bases in the middle. The germline V gene encodes CDR1 SGHRS and CDR2 YFSETQ. As for time point: sample taken at primary tumor resection. The study sequenced unsorted whole RNA from tumor, nontumor lung or frozen PBMC. This record comes from a study of spatial heterogeneity in lung cancer. Every cDNA TCR molecule received its own unique molecular identifier. Each CDR3 protein gets one entry after TCRdb re-called the 5' RACE reads with MiXCR. Here the sample spans about 4,400 distinct CDR3 sequences, over 7.5% being singletons. Study-level points and caveats: Tumor mutation count correlated with how many alpha and beta TCRs expanded intratumorally.

This sequence was found in a male donor with early-stage non-small cell lung cancer. The sequencing used lung tumor tissue, collected at surgery. The rearrangement links TRBV5-1 to TRBJ1-5; the D gene is possibly TRBD1 (6 bases). CDR3: CASSLTGLNGNQPQHF. The CDR3 DNA is TGCGCCAGCAGCTTGACAGGGTTGAATGGCAATCAGCCCCAGCATTTT. Supplemented by reference TRBV5-1 and TRBJ1-5, the full variable domain reads KAGVTQTPRYLIKTRGQQVTLSCSPISGHRSVSWYQQTPGQGLQFLFEYFSETQRNKGNFPGRFSGRQFSNSRSEMNVSTLELGDSALYLCASSLTGLNGNQPQHFGDGTRLSIL.